Below are 5 T cell receptor beta chains sequenced from a single sample in a study of T cells in Graves' hyperthyroidism and ophthalmopathy. RNA transcripts served as the template for amplifying TCR beta CDR3 regions. The HTBI primer set drove a first-round RT-PCR of the TCR CDR3. A single record per CDR3 protein comes from TCRdb applying MiXCR to the multiplex PCR reads. The table includes 500,000 to 750,000 distinct CDR3 sequences, 46% detected once. Sequenced material: peripheral blood or thyroid tissue (not recorded which). Receptors were obtained from a young woman with Graves' hyperthyroidism.

This chain connects TRBV19 to TRBJ1-1, with TRBD1 matching over 9 bases. The germline gives CDR1 LNHDA, CDR2 SQIVND (reference sequence). The CDR3 length is 17 residues. V was clipped by 9 bases and J by 0 bases; unmatched bases: 14. In DNA, the CDR3 is TGTGCCAGCTCACCCCAGTCCGGGACAGGGATGAACACTGAAGCTTTCTTT. Translated: CASSPQSGTGMNTEAFF.

A few counts support this clonotype. The chain couples TRBV6-1 to TRBJ2-7; D is possibly TRBD2 (6 bases). The CDR3 consists of 14 residues. Trimming left V 5 bases short and J 3 bases short, with 14 bases between. Germline values: CDR1 MNHNS, CDR2 SASEGT. The CDR3 here is CASSPAMGGYEQYF. The CDR3 DNA is TGTGCCAGCAGTCCCGCCATGGGGGGCTACGAGCAGTACTTC.

The gene calls are TRBV2 and TRBJ1-3; the D is unclear. V gave up 6 bases and J gave up 5 bases, with 8 bases separating them. The CDR3 consists of 12 residues. Looked up from germline, CDR1 is SNHLY and CDR2 is FYNNEI. CDR3 nucleotides: TGTGCCAGCAGACCTACTAGAAACACCATATATTTT. Translating gives CASRPTRNTIYF.

This chain connects TRBV7-2 to TRBJ2-7, with TRBD2 identical over 11 bases. The better agreement between TRBJ2-1 and the DNA end casts doubt on the J call. Germline loops: CDR1 SGHTA, CDR2 FQGNSA. The CDR3 is 15 residues long. The CDR3 reads CASSLELAGVHEQFF. The CDR3 region has the DNA TGTGCCAGCAGCTTAGAACTAGCGGGAGTCCATGAGCAGTTCTTC.

This clonotype was counted at least ten times. The rearrangement uses TRBV29-1 and TRBJ2-7; no clear D. Trimming shortened V by 1 base and J by 2 bases, and 12 bases separated the two germline ends. Germline assignment: CDR1 SQVTM and CDR2 ANQGSEA. The CDR3 totals 14 residues. Here the CDR3 reads CSVEGQVDPYEQYF. The CDR3 DNA reads TGCAGCGTTGAAGGGCAGGTGGACCCCTACGAGCAGTACTTC.